What follows is one T cell receptor beta chain and its context. Its antigen is currently unknown. This CDR3 region has 13 residues. Germline V CDR1 and CDR2: SGHKS, YYEKEE (reference sequence). V was clipped by 4 bases and J by 1 base, with 8 bases between them. This sample was taken from a study of cytomegalovirus exposure and HLA in healthy donors. Overall study results and limits: Based on reports, TCR beta sequences accurately predicted HLA-A and HLA-B alleles for most subjects.

Amplification used 60 Vbeta primers and 13 Jbeta primers. Here immunoSEQ multiplex PCR was the method, and the copy in TCRdb shows in-frame clones only, minus some. The table has about 160,000 clones, about 83% seen once; the top ten hold 0.85% to 1%. This chain joins TRBV5-5 and TRBJ1-1; D call uncertain. This TCR was recovered from a woman in her 30s in good health and CMV-seronegative. The source material was PBMCs. The CDR3 sequence: CASSGLRNTEAFF. The CDR3 DNA sequence: TGTGCCAGCAGCGGACTCAGGAACACTGAAGCTTTCTTT.